These 16 T cell receptor beta chains share one sample of origin, sequenced in a study of response to subunit inactivated influenza vaccine. In TCRdb, the RT-PCR reads were re-called with MiXCR into one record per CDR3 protein. Counted here are approximately 500,000 distinct CDR3 sequences, roughly 13% occurring once; the ten biggest clones make up roughly 14%. This sample comprised PBMCs from blood, obtained about 6 weeks after vaccination. These receptors originate from a man in his fifties who received an inactivated influenza vaccine.

The chain recombines TRBV20-1 with TRBJ2-5; D call uncertain. This CDR3 region has 12 residues. Per germline, CDR1 DFQATT and CDR2 SNEGSKA (reference sequence). V lost 4 bases, J lost 5 bases, and 11 bases lay in between. In DNA, the CDR3 is TGCAGTGCTATTCCAGAAAGTGAGACCCAGTACTTC. Its protein is CSAIPESETQYF.

This clonotype was seen at least ten times. This chain's CDR3 is CSAQRGSPFAEQYF. DNA of the CDR3: TGCAGTGCTCAGAGGGGTAGCCCTTTCGCCGAGCAGTACTTC. V usage is TRBV20-1 and J usage is TRBJ2-7; D tentatively fits TRBD1 or TRBD2 (5 bases each). Germline V lookup: CDR1 DFQATT, CDR2 SNEGSKA (reference sequence). This CDR3 has 14 residues. Trimming took off 5 bases at V and 6 bases at J, with 20 bases between the two ends.

This clonotype occurred a few times. V usage is TRBV4-2 and J usage is TRBJ2-5; TRBD2 is a possible D gene (6 bases). The V end lost 4 bases, the J end lost 5 bases, and 14 bases lay between the germline ends. This CDR3 contains 14 residues. Germline CDR1 reads LGHNA; CDR2 reads YNFKEQ. For the CDR3, the DNA is TGTGCCAGCAGCCCCGAATTTGGGAGGGAGACCCAGTACTTC. It is translated as CASSPEFGRETQYF.

This rearrangement joins TRBV5-6 to TRBJ2-7; 9 bases are shared with TRBD2. The CDR3 runs 16 residues. V dropped 6 bases and J dropped 2; count of bases not matched to a gene: 12. Germline CDR1 SGHDT, CDR2 YYEEEE. CDR3: CASTLSGAGGTYEQYF. The DNA for the CDR3 is TGTGCCAGCACGCTTTCGGGTGCGGGAGGGACCTACGAGCAGTACTTC. The variable domain in full, with the rest retrieved from reference TRBV5-6 and TRBJ2-7, is DAGVTQSPTHLIKTRGQQVTLRCSPKSGHDTVSWYQQALGQGPQFIFQYYEEEERQRGNFPDRFSGHQFPNYSSELNVNALLLGDSALYLCASTLSGAGGTYEQYFGPGTRLTVT.

The chain combines TRBV6-5 with TRBJ1-4, with D uncertain. Germline V gives CDR1 MNHEY, CDR2 SVGAGI. V was shortened by 2 bases and J by 2 bases, with 15 bases between the two germline ends. The CDR3 runs to 17 residues. The CDR3 DNA sequence: TGTGCCAGCAGTTACGGTCACGTGGGCAGGACTAATGAAAAACTGTTTTTT. Translated, it gives CASSYGHVGRTNEKLFF.

J is TRBJ2-1 and V is TRBV12-3 or TRBV12-4, with TRBD1 as a possible D gene (5 bases). The CDR3 runs to 16 residues. V was shortened by 7 bases and J by 0 bases, with 16 bases between the two germline ends. CDR3 amino acids: CASTLGRSSSYNEQFF. In nucleotides, the CDR3 is TGTGCCAGCACCTTGGGGCGGAGTAGCTCCTACAATGAGCAGTTCTTC.

This clonotype was detected many times. The chain combines TRBV12-3 or TRBV12-4 with TRBJ2-2; D call uncertain. The length of the CDR3 is 13 residues. With 1 base removed from V and 4 bases from J, the gap between germline ends came to 4 bases. CDR3 sequence: CASSLGVTGELFF. The CDR3 coding sequence is TGTGCCAGCAGTTTAGGGGTCACCGGGGAGCTGTTTTTT.

This clonotype was seen a few times. The rearrangement uses TRBV29-1 and TRBJ2-7; D is undetermined. The CDR3 covers 11 residues. With 8 bases removed from V and 3 bases from J, the gap between germline ends came to 11 bases. CDR1 and CDR2 (germline): SQVTM, ANQGSEA. The CDR3 nucleotides read TGCAGCTATCTAATTGGCTACGAGCAGTACTTC. Translating it yields CSYLIGYEQYF.

This clonotype was seen a few times. The CDR3 bases are TGCAGTGCGGAAGGACCCCTAACTAGCGGGAGGTACAATGAGCAGTTCTTC. Amino acid sequence: CSAEGPLTSGRYNEQFF. The chain employs TRBV20-1 and TRBJ2-1; 12 bases are a match to TRBD2. V trimming: 6 bases; J trimming: 4 bases; junction bases outside the gene matches: 13. Looked up from germline, CDR1 is DFQATT and CDR2 is SNEGSKA (reference sequence). This CDR3 is 17 amino acids long.

This clonotype was recorded a few times. The V and J genes are TRBV11-2 and TRBJ1-1; the D is unclear. CDR1 is SGHAT, CDR2 FQNNGV, per germline. This CDR3 has 13 residues. Trimming shortened V by 3 bases and J by 4 bases, and 9 bases separated the two germline ends. In DNA form, the CDR3 reads TGTGCCAGCAGCTTCGCTTTGGCCACTGAAGCTTTCTTT. It translates to CASSFALATEAFF.

This clonotype has more than one count but fewer than ten. V is TRBV2 and J is TRBJ2-1; the D gene is possibly TRBD2 (6 bases). With 1 base removed from V and 7 bases from J, the gap between germline ends came to 8 bases. Germline V gene lookup returns CDR1 SNHLY and CDR2 FYNNEI. This CDR3 is built from 13 residues. The CDR3 DNA follows: TGTGCCAGCAGTGAAGGGGGGGTTAATGAGCAGTTCTTC. The encoded protein is CASSEGGVNEQFF.

The sample holds a few counts of this clonotype. The chain is built from TRBV9 and TRBJ2-7; TRBD2 aligns across 8 bases. The V gene's germline CDR1 is SGDLS and CDR2 YYNGEE. The V segment lost 0 bases and the J segment 2 bases; nucleotides outside the gene matches: 1. The CDR3 sequence is 14 residues long. Here the CDR3 DNA reads TGTGCCAGCAGCGTAGGGACTAGCACCTACGAGCAGTACTTC. This sequence encodes CASSVGTSTYEQYF.

This clonotype has only a few counts. This chain joins TRBV7-8 and TRBJ2-1; D unresolved. Trimming removed 1 base from V and 5 bases from J, with 12 bases in between. CDR1 and CDR2 (germline): SGHVS, FQNEAQ. The CDR3 has 15 residues. The CDR3 loop reads CASSLVPAPHNEQFF. Written as DNA, the CDR3 is TGTGCCAGCAGCTTAGTTCCGGCACCCCACAATGAGCAGTTCTTC.

V usage is TRBV12-3 or TRBV12-4 and J usage is TRBJ2-7, with D possibly matching TRBD1 (6 bases). CDR3 length: 14 residues. The V gene lost 0 bases and the J gene lost 6 bases, with 12 bases spanning the gap. The DNA for the CDR3 is TGTGCCAGCAGTTTAGCGCGACAGGCTGGCGAGCAGTACTTC. It is translated as CASSLARQAGEQYF.

The chain employs TRBV4-3 and TRBJ2-7, with D maybe TRBD2 (6 bases). Germline CDR1 is LGHNA and CDR2 is YSLEER. V lost 0 bases, J lost 0 bases, and 21 bases lay in between. This CDR3 has 19 residues. The CDR3 DNA is TGCGCCAGCAGCCAAGATCGATTTATTAGCCGGGGGAGCTCCTACGAGCAGTACTTC. This encodes CASSQDRFISRGSSYEQYF.

The genes are TRBV6-2 or TRBV6-3 and TRBJ2-1; 13 nucleotides align to TRBD2. CDR1 and CDR2 (germline): MNHEY, SVGEGT. The CDR3 extends over 15 amino acids. V dropped 6 bases and J dropped 6; count of bases not matched to a gene: 5. CDR3 amino acids: CASRRTSGRGNEQFF. For the CDR3, the DNA is TGTGCCAGCAGGCGAACTAGCGGGAGGGGCAATGAGCAGTTCTTC.